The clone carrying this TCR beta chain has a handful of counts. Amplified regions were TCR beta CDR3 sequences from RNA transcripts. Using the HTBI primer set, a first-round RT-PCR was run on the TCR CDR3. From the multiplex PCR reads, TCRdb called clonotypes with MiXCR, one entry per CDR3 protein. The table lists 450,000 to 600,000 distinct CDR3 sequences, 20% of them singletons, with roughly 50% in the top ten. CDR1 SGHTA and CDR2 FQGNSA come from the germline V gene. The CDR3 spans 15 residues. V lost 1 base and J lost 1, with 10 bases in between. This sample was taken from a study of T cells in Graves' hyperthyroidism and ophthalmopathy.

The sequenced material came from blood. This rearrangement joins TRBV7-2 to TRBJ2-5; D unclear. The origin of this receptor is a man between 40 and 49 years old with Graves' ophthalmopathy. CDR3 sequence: CASSLGPLFQETQYF. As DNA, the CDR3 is TGTGCCAGCAGCTTAGGTCCCCTATTCCAAGAGACCCAGTACTTC.